By frequency in the sample, the clone carrying this TCR beta chain is medium-sized. Its antigen is undetermined. The data were obtained in a study of OX40 agonist ivuxolimab in advanced cancers. Study-wide context: An anti-OX40 (CD134) antibody with agonistic activity, ivuxolimab, was administered to patients. Antecedent anti-PD-1, anti-PD-L1 or anti-CTLA-4 therapy was permissible, with around 41% having received some. Broader study findings: Relatively little clonal expansion, among the lowest observed, appeared in partial responders at 0.1-3.0 mg/kg. Fewer expanded clones were found on average in CD4+ than in CD8+ T cells.

Germline CDR1 and CDR2: SQVTM and ANQGSEA. V was pared by 5 bases and J by 10 bases, with 18 bases between. The CDR3 totals 13 residues. This table comes from immunoSEQ multiplex PCR, and its TCRdb copy is limited to in-frame clones, with some not included. Of about 48,000 clones in the sample, about 90% were seen once. The input for sequencing was CD4+ or CD8+ T cells sorted from blood, taken in a trial of the OX40 agonist ivuxolimab. The V call is TRBV29-1, the J call TRBJ2-1; D is possibly TRBD1 (7 bases). The receptor was derived from an adult with an advanced solid tumor such as melanoma, head and neck, liver or kidney cancer. In DNA, the CDR3 is TGCAGCGTTTATCAGGGGGGATTCGGAGAGCAGTTCTTC. Amino acid sequence: CSVYQGGFGEQFF.